The entry below gives a single TCR beta chain sequence along with its context. As yet, its antigen is unknown. The data stem from a study of cytomegalovirus exposure and HLA in healthy donors. Study in general: Earlier sequencing of 150 million to 200 million T cells yielded around 100 million unique TCR beta sequences.

Study outcomes and limitations: Reportedly, TCR beta sequences accurately predicted HLA-A and HLA-B alleles in most subjects. Roughly uniform sequencing depth across donors was assumed, possibly incorrectly. It was approximately 150 TCR beta chains that were listed as cytomegalovirus-associated.

PCR primers comprised 60 Vbeta and 13 Jbeta primers. Assay: immunoSEQ multiplex PCR; the TCRdb copy retains only in-frame clones and omits some. The table shows about 140,000 clones, with roughly three quarters occurring only once. The TCR originated in a female donor in good health and CMV-seronegative. The specimen was PBMCs.

In DNA form, the CDR3 reads TGTGCCCAACCCGGCCTAGGTACGCCTAGATACGAGCAGTACTTC. Amino acid sequence: CAQPGLGTPRYEQYF. V and J are TRBV6-6 and TRBJ2-7; the D is unclear. Trimming left V 11 bases short and J 4 bases short, with 24 bases between. Germline assignment: CDR1 MNHNY and CDR2 SVGAGI (reference sequence). The CDR3 has 15 amino acids.